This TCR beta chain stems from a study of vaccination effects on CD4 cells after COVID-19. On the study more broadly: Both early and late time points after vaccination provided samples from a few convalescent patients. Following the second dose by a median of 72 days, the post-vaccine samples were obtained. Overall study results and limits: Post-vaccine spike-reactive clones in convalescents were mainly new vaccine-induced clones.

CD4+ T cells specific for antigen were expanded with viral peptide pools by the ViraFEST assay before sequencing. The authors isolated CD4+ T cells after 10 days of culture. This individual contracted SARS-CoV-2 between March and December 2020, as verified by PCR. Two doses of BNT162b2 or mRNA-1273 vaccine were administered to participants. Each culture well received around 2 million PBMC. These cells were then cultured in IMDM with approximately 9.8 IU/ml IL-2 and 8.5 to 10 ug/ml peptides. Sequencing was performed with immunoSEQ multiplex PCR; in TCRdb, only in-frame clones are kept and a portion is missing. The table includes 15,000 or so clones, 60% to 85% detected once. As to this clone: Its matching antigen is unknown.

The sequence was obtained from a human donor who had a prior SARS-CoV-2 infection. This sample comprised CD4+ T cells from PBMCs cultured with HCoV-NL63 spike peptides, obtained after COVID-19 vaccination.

The CDR3 is CASSFLVWNEQFF. CDR3 in DNA: TGTGCCAGCAGCTTCCTAGTTTGGAATGAGCAGTTCTTC. This chain joins TRBV5-5 and TRBJ2-1; D remains ambiguous. Germline V gives CDR1 SGHKS, CDR2 YYEKEE (reference sequence). The CDR3 is 13 amino acids. The V gene lost 2 bases and the J gene lost 7 bases, with 10 bases spanning the gap.